This TCR beta chain was captured in a study of sequential checkpoint blockade in melanoma. Overall study context: Both treatment sequences were followed by maintenance nivolumab.

Produced via immunoSEQ multiplex PCR; TCRdb's table is partial and in-frame only. The data hold some 20,000 clones, with roughly 80% observed a single time. Noted treatment: randomized to nivolumab then ipilimumab (arm A) or the reverse (arm B). No patient had prior DNA-damaging chemotherapy. From thawed PBMCs, live CD3+CD8+ cells negative for CD19 and CD56 were sorted. Trimming pared 1 base from V and 7 bases from J, leaving 14 bases between. The CDR3 extends over 14 amino acids. CDR1 is MDHEN and CDR2 is SYDVKM in the germline V gene. The receptor was derived from a human donor with melanoma. This chain links TRBV28 with TRBJ2-7; D is undetermined. Sequences were derived from CD8+ T cells sorted from blood (inferred from file names), sampled from a patient given nivolumab and ipilimumab in sequence. CDR3 nucleotide sequence: TGTGCCAGCAGTTTATCCGACATCTTCCGAGAGCAGTACTTC. Encoded protein: CASSLSDIFREQYF.